Below are 20 T cell receptor beta chains sequenced from a single sample in a study of T cell clonotyping in hematopoietic cell transplantation. The time point was: recipient sample about 28 days before transplant, after cytoreduction. Sequenced by immunoSEQ multiplex PCR; TCRdb stores in-frame clones only, minus some. The data show about 9,000 clones, with around 80% seen just once and 33% held by the top ten. The sequencing used peripheral blood mononuclear cells, collected before stem cell transplant. The receptors here all came from a man in his sixties with acute myeloid leukemia. Some clones in this sample may be carry-over from other donors' samples.

This clone appeared once. V gene TRBV5-1 combines with J gene TRBJ1-1; D is uncertain. The length of the CDR3 is 15 residues. Trimming cost V 3 bases and J 0 bases, with 12 bases left between them. From germline, CDR1 is SGHRS and CDR2 YFSETQ. CDR3 coding DNA: TGCGCCAGCAGCTCCCTCGGAGGCCTGAACACTGAAGCTTTCTTT. Its translation: CASSSLGGLNTEAFF.

This clone is a singleton in its sample. The chain carries TRBV29-1 and TRBJ2-1; 11 bases map to TRBD1. The CDR3 consists of 14 residues. CDR1 is SQVTM and CDR2 is ANQGSEA in the germline V gene. J lost 8 bases, V lost 7 bases, and 10 bases had no gene match. The CDR3 loop is CSAQDRGQTDEQFF. The CDR3 bases are TGCAGCGCCCAGGACAGGGGGCAGACGGATGAGCAGTTCTTC.

The V gene is TRBV7-3, the J gene TRBJ1-1; a weak D match, TRBD1 (6 bases). Between the trimmed V and J ends, which lost 2 bases and 0 bases, there was a span of 10 bases. CDR1 and CDR2 from the germline V gene are SGHTA and FQGTGA. The CDR3 is 15 amino acids. CDR3 coding DNA: TGTGCCAGCAGCTTAGATCGGGACATGAACACTGAAGCTTTCTTT. It codes for CASSLDRDMNTEAFF.

V and J are TRBV6-1 and TRBJ1-2; D unresolved. CDR1 MNHNS and CDR2 SASEGT come from the germline V gene. The CDR3 consists of 13 residues. Deletions cut 2 bases from V and 4 bases from J, with 8 bases between. The CDR3 protein is CASSEQAVYGYTF. CDR3 sequence (DNA): TGTGCCAGCAGTGAACAAGCAGTCTATGGCTACACCTTC.

The chain recombines TRBV7-8 with TRBJ2-7; the D is unclear. Trimming took off 2 bases at V and 0 bases at J, with 8 bases between the two ends. Germline loops: CDR1 SGHVS, CDR2 FQNEAQ. This CDR3 contains 14 residues. CDR3: CASSLRASSYEQYF. For the CDR3, the DNA is TGTGCCAGCAGCTTACGGGCTTCCTCCTACGAGCAGTACTTC.

The rearrangement links TRBV6-1 to TRBJ2-7; D is unclear. The germline V gene has CDR1 MNHNS and CDR2 SASEGT. V lost 1 base, J lost 2 bases, and 12 bases lay in between. This CDR3 has 15 residues. This chain's CDR3 is CASSEGLWAPYEQYF. Written as DNA, the CDR3 is TGTGCCAGCAGTGAAGGTCTGTGGGCCCCCTACGAGCAGTACTTC.

This chain joins TRBV6-5 and TRBJ1-1; D gene ambiguous. Looked up from germline, CDR1 is MNHEY and CDR2 is SVGAGI. The CDR3 has 13 residues. Trimming removed 0 bases at V and 3 bases at J, with 5 bases between. The CDR3 DNA follows: TGTGCCAGCAGTTACTCGAAGGACACTGAAGCTTTCTTT. This codes for CASSYSKDTEAFF.

This chain uses TRBV6-1 with TRBJ1-5; TRBD1 matches 10 bases. Germline CDR1 is MNHNS and CDR2 is SASEGT. V shed 8 bases and J 6 bases; nucleotides not matched to a gene: 7. There are 14 residues in the CDR3. Written as DNA, the CDR3 is TGTGCCAGCGACGAGACAGGGGGCGCTCAGCCCCAGCATTTT. Its protein product is CASDETGGAQPQHF.

The chain employs TRBV5-8 and TRBJ2-1; a weak D match, TRBD2 (6 bases). Trimming took 4 bases from V and 0 from J, leaving 11 bases between them. This CDR3 comprises 15 residues. CDR1 is SGHTS and CDR2 is YDEGEE in the germline V gene. Written as DNA, the CDR3 is TGTGCCAGCAGCCCGGGACTTAGCTCCTACAATGAGCAGTTCTTC. Translation: CASSPGLSSYNEQFF.

This clone appeared once. The rearrangement links TRBV7-8 to TRBJ1-5; D unresolved. From germline, CDR1 is SGHVS and CDR2 FQNEAQ. The CDR3 sequence is 15 residues long. The V end was cut by 3 bases, the J end by 0 bases, with 9 bases between. The chain's CDR3 is CASSLIDHSNQPQHF. The CDR3 coding sequence is TGTGCCAGCAGCTTGATAGATCATAGCAATCAGCCCCAGCATTTT.

This chain connects TRBV6-1 to TRBJ1-1, with no clear D. Per germline, CDR1 MNHNS and CDR2 SASEGT. V lost 7 bases and J 2 bases, leaving 14 bases between the germline ends. The CDR3 runs 14 residues. The DNA for the CDR3 is TGTGCCAGCACCGAAGGTCACGGAAACACTGAAGCTTTCTTT. Protein: CASTEGHGNTEAFF.

The rearrangement links TRBV5-6 to TRBJ2-6, with 7 bases that match TRBD1. Germline CDR1 and CDR2: SGHDT and YYEEEE. V was pared by 0 bases and J by 1 base, with 7 bases of the junction left unmatched. CDR3 size: 18 residues. The CDR3 sequence is CASSLERDSMSGANVLTF. The CDR3 coding sequence is TGTGCCAGCAGCTTGGAACGGGACAGCATGTCTGGGGCCAACGTCCTGACTTTC.

The chain is built from TRBV5-4 and TRBJ2-5; 7 bases match TRBD2. The CDR3 has 14 amino acids. Per the germline V gene, CDR1 is SGHNT and CDR2 is YYREEE (reference sequence). Unmatched junction bases numbered 6, after V lost 2 bases and J lost 5 bases. Here the CDR3 reads CASSLAGMGETQYF. DNA of the CDR3: TGTGCCAGCAGCTTAGCGGGAATGGGGGAGACCCAGTACTTC.

In this sample, this clone is medium-sized (0.01 to 0.1%). The chain combines TRBV30 with TRBJ1-2, with TRBD1 matching over 7 bases. The CDR3 extends over 14 amino acids. V dropped 2 bases and J dropped 7; count of bases not matched to a gene: 10. Germline-derived CDR1 and CDR2 are GTSNPN and SVGIG (reference sequence). CDR3 region: CAWSYTGEAAGYTF. CDR3 bases: TGTGCCTGGAGTTACACAGGGGAGGCCGCTGGCTACACCTTC.

This chain uses TRBV11-2 with TRBJ2-1; D might be TRBD2 (5 bases). Germline loops: CDR1 SGHAT, CDR2 FQNNGV. Trimming left V 0 bases short and J 12 bases short, with 18 bases between. The CDR3 extends over 15 amino acids. The chain's CDR3 is CASSLDETGWRAQFF. In nucleotides, the CDR3 is TGTGCCAGCAGCTTAGATGAGACGGGGTGGCGCGCGCAGTTCTTC.

V usage is TRBV10-3 and J usage is TRBJ2-1; TRBD2 matches 8 bases. This CDR3 region has 18 residues. With V trimmed by 4 bases and J by 9 bases, 20 bases remained unmatched. Germline CDR1 and CDR2: ENHRY and SYGVKD. CDR3 sequence (DNA): TGTGCCATCAGTGGCCGGGGGAACGGGGGGGTCTTAAACAGTGAGCAGTTCTTC. Translating gives CAISGRGNGGVLNSEQFF.

V usage is TRBV7-9 and J usage is TRBJ2-1; 12 positions agree with TRBD2. The V segment lost 2 bases and the J segment 6 bases; nucleotides outside the gene matches: 5. Germline V gene lookup returns CDR1 SEHNR and CDR2 FQNEAQ (reference sequence). There are 16 residues in the CDR3. The CDR3 spells CASSLSLAGGGNEQFF. CDR3 DNA sequence: TGTGCCAGCAGCTTATCGCTAGCGGGAGGGGGCAATGAGCAGTTCTTC.

The CDR3 loop is CASSLTIGGTYNEQFF. DNA for the CDR3: TGTGCCAGCAGCTTAACGATCGGCGGGACCTACAATGAGCAGTTCTTC. The chain is built from TRBV7-6 and TRBJ2-1; TRBD2 is a possible D gene (6 bases). The CDR3 consists of 16 residues. V was clipped by 2 bases and J by 2 bases, with 13 bases between them. Germline-derived CDR1 and CDR2 are SGHVS and FNYEAQ.

V usage is TRBV14 and J usage is TRBJ1-2; perhaps TRBD1 as D (6 bases). Trimming removed 4 bases at V and 2 bases at J, with 17 bases between. The CDR3 has 16 amino acids. CDR1 and CDR2 (germline): SGHDN, FVKESK. The CDR3 nucleotides are TGTGCCAGCAGCCCTCCGGGCAGGGGAGTCAACTATGGCTACACCTTC. This sequence encodes CASSPPGRGVNYGYTF. Complete variable domain (other parts from reference TRBV14 and TRBJ1-2): EAGVTQFPSHSVIEKGQTVTLRCDPISGHDNLYWYRRVMGKEIKFLLHFVKESKQDESGMPNNRFLAERTGGTYSTLKVQPAELEDSGVYFCASSPPGRGVNYGYTFGSGTRLTVV.

The chain is built from TRBV19 and TRBJ2-3; 7 bases agree with TRBD2. Per germline, CDR1 LNHDA and CDR2 SQIVND (reference sequence). The trim removed 6 bases at V and 6 bases at J, leaving 6 bases unmatched. The CDR3 sequence is 13 residues long. CDR3 in amino acids: CASRGLVSDTQYF. The CDR3 bases are TGTGCCAGTAGAGGACTAGTTTCGGATACGCAGTATTTT.